This is a list of T cell receptor beta chains from one sample in a study of vaccination effects on CD4 cells after COVID-19. Sequencing used immunoSEQ multiplex PCR; TCRdb keeps in-frame clones, though not all of them. Among 75,000 to 100,000 clones, roughly 80% were seen once, and the ten largest hold roughly 1.2%. Antigens for these TCRs are unknown. The sequencing used CD4+ T cells from PBMCs cultured with HCoV-OC43 spike peptides, collected after COVID-19 vaccination. All receptors derive from a human donor who received a COVID-19 vaccine. The CDR3 runs from the conserved cysteine through the conserved F or W. D genes are given only for firm matches. Expanded clones are given a class, and other clones once, few, many or no size at all.

TRBJ2-1 TRBD1 - TRBV7-2 CASSLRTGVTGEQFF TGTGCCAGCAGCTTAAGGACAGGGGTGACCGGTGAGCAGTTCTTC
TRBJ2-5 - - TRBV29-1 CSVTRTGGETQYF TGCAGCGTTACCAGGACTGGGGGGGAGACCCAGTACTTC
TRBJ1-2 TRBD1 - TRBV4-1 CASSQGDREFYGYTF TGCGCCAGCAGCCAAGGGGACAGGGAGTTCTATGGCTACACCTTC
TRBJ2-1 - - TRBV12-3/TRBV12-4 CASSFRDEQFF TGTGCCAGCAGTTTTAGGGATGAGCAGTTCTTC
TRBJ1-5 - - TRBV18 CASASGPNQPQHF TGTGCCAGCGCGTCGGGGCCCAATCAGCCCCAGCATTTT
TRBJ1-2 - - TRBV5-1 CASSPGRQPVLYGYTF TGCGCCAGCAGCCCGGGTCGCCAGCCAGTTCTATATGGCTACACCTTC
TRBJ2-1 - - TRBV7-3 CASSSTRDQGGNEQFF TGTGCCAGCAGCTCTACCCGGGACCAAGGGGGTAATGAGCAGTTCTTC
TRBJ1-1 - once TRBV5-1 CASSSQGGRTEAFF TGCGCCAGCAGCTCACAGGGAGGTAGAACTGAAGCTTTCTTT
TRBJ2-3 - few TRBV11-2 CASSLDLTDTQYF TGTGCCAGCAGCTTAGATCTCACAGATACGCAGTATTTT
TRBJ1-2 - - TRBV5-1 CASSLMRFYGYTF TGCGCCAGCAGCTTGATGCGGTTCTATGGCTACACCTTC